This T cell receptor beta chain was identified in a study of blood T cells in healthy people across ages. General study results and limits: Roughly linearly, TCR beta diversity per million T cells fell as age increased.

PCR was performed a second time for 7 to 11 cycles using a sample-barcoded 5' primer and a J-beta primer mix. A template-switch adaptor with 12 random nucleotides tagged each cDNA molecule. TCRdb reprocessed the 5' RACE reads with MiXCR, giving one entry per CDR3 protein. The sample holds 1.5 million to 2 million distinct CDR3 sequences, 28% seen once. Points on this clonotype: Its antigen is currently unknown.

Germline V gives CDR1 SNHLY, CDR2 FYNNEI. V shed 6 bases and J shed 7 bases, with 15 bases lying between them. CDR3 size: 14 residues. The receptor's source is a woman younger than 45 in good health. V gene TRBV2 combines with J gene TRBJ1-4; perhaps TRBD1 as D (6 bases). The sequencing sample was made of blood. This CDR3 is CASREQGGSEKLFF. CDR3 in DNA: TGTGCCAGCAGGGAACAGGGCGGGAGTGAAAAACTGTTTTTT.